This T cell receptor (beta chain) was captured by sequencing in a study of OX40 agonist ivuxolimab in advanced cancers. Study-wide context: Ivuxolimab was an agonistic, fully human IgG2 monoclonal antibody directed against OX40 (CD134), a costimulatory receptor. Intravenous ivuxolimab was administered to patients every 2 weeks at six dose levels: 0.01, 0.1, 0.3, 1.5, 3 and 10 mg/kg. Of the 50 to 55 patients in dose escalation, about 20 had hepatocellular carcinoma, about 15 had melanoma, 9 had renal cell carcinoma and 9 had head and neck cancer. A male proportion of about 79% and a mean age of approximately 55 years, ranging from roughly 23 to 79, were recorded for the dose-escalation cohort. Prior anti-PD-1, anti-PD-L1 or anti-CTLA-4 therapy was permitted, and approximately 42% of dose-escalation patients had received checkpoint inhibitors. Three dose-escalation patients achieved partial responses, one with hepatocellular carcinoma and two with cutaneous melanoma. The point of sequencing TCRbeta in the periphery was to test whether ivuxolimab changed TCR sequence diversity and drove clonal T-cell expansion. The paper describes the monotherapy dose-escalation part (N = 52 patients) of the phase I trial of ivuxolimab. The paper as a whole reports these results and caveats: In the 0.1-3.0 mg/kg groups, partial responders were among the patients with the lowest normalized peripheral clonal expansion, particularly in CD8+ T cells. At doses of 0.1 to 3.0 mg/kg, clonal expansion of both CD4+ and CD8+ blood T cells was observed from baseline to week 6. The antigen specificity of the peripheral T cells that underwent clonal expansion was not determined. Low levels of normalized T-cell clonal expansion were also seen in some patients who did not respond. After ivuxolimab, more expanded clones were found on average in CD8+ T cells than in CD4+ T cells.

A remark on this clone: Its antigen is currently not known. Within one base of it there is no much larger clone, and no base qualities were kept.

Genomic DNA was extracted from sorted cells for sequencing of the TCRbeta CDR3 region. The immunoSEQ Assay was used for sequencing of TCRbeta CDR3 regions. Drawn from immuneACCESS, this table holds only the in-frame rearrangements with V and J called that TCRdb kept. Clones are partly lost; checked studies trace under half to an unresolved V gene and leave the rest unexplained. The sample data list tens of thousands of clones, and roughly 84% of these were observed just once. The ten largest clones represent 0.68% of the sample. Taken from the germline V gene (reference sequence), the CDR1 and CDR2 loops are SEHNR and FQNEAQ. A distance of 10 bases separates the germline ends of V and J, which lose 1 base and 4 bases respectively. Including cysteine and phenylalanine, the CDR3 has 14 amino acids. Solely the CDR3 DNA is kept, with 42 bases framed from the first base. The trial excluded patients who had a history of autoimmune disease or who were on systemic immunosuppression. Peripheral blood for TCR sequencing was drawn from every dose cohort at baseline, at cycle 4 day 1 and at cycle 7 day 1. The samples were drawn from a first-in-human, open-label, multicenter phase I dose-escalation trial of ivuxolimab. Adults with locally advanced or metastatic head and neck squamous cell, hepatocellular, melanoma or renal cell carcinoma were enrolled in the trial. CD4+ and CD8+ T cells were sorted separately from peripheral blood before TCR sequencing.

Recombination connected TRBV7-9 to TRBJ1-2, with no confident D gene call. The starting material was CD4+ or CD8+ T cells sorted from blood, obtained in a trial of the OX40 agonist ivuxolimab. The origin of this receptor is an adult with an advanced solid tumor such as melanoma, head and neck, liver or kidney cancer. The DNA is TGTGCCAGCAGCTTAGGACCCGAGGCCTATGGCTACACCTTC. The encoded protein is CASSLGPEAYGYTF.